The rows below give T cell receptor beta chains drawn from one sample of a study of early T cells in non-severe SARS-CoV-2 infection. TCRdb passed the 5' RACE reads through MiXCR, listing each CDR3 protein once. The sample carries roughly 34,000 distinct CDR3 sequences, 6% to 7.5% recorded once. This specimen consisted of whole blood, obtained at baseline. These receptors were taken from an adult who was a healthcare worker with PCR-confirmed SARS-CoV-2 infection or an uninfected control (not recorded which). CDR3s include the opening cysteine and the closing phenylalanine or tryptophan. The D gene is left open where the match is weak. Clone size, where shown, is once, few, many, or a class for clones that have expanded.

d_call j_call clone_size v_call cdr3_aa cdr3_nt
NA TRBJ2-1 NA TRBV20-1 CSGGESWSNEQFF TGCAGTGGTGGGGAGAGCTGGAGCAATGAGCAGTTCTTC
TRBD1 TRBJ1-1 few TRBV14 CASSQPTGYHTEAFF TGTGCCAGCAGCCAACCGACAGGGTATCACACTGAAGCTTTCTTT
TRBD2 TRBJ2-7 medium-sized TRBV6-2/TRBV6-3 CASGDPSGHYEQYF TGTGCCAGCGGAGATCCTAGCGGCCACTACGAGCAGTACTTC
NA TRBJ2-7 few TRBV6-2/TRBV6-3 CATYPGGKAYEQYF TGTGCCACCTACCCTGGGGGGAAAGCCTACGAGCAGTACTTC
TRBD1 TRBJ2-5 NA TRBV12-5 CASGSGQGGETQYF TGTGCTAGTGGTTCTGGACAGGGAGGAGAGACCCAGTACTTC
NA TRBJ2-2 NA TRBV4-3 CASSQHRVVIDDTGELFF TGCGCCAGCAGCCAACACAGGGTAGTCATAGATGACACCGGGGAGCTGTTTTTT
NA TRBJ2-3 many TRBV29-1 CSVVRGRTDTQYF TGCAGCGTTGTGAGGGGCCGCACAGATACGCAGTATTTT
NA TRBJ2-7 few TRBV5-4 CASSDSPTSAYEQYF TGTGCCAGCAGTGACAGTCCAACGTCCGCCTACGAGCAGTACTTC
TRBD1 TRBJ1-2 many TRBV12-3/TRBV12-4 CASSHTGGIYGYTF TGTGCCAGCAGTCATACAGGGGGCATCTATGGCTACACCTTC
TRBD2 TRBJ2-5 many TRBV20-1 CSGFRTSQETQYF TGCAGTGGTTTTCGGACTAGCCAAGAGACCCAGTACTTC
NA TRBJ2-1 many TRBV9 CASSVDLQGYNEQFF TGTGCCAGCAGCGTGGACCTTCAGGGATACAATGAGCAGTTCTTC
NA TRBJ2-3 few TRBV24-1 CAIGVGISTDTQYF TGTGCCATCGGGGTCGGGATCAGCACAGATACGCAGTATTTT
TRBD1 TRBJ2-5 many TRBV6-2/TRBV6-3 CASRYRGGETQYF TGTGCCAGCAGGTACAGGGGTGGGGAGACCCAGTACTTC
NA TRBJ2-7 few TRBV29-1 CSGRDSPHEQYF TGCAGCGGGAGGGACAGCCCCCACGAGCAGTACTTC
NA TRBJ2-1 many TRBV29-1 CSVEGAAAGLEQFF TGCAGCGTTGAGGGGGCTGCGGCGGGACTTGAGCAGTTCTTC
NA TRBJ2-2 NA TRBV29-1 CSVELGELFF TGCAGCGTTGAGTTGGGGGAGCTGTTTTTT
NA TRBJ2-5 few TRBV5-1 CASSSQPQETQYF TGCGCCAGCAGCTCTCAGCCTCAAGAGACCCAGTACTTC
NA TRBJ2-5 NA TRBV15 CATSRGASGLAGETQYF TGTGCCACCAGCAGAGGCGCGTCGGGGCTAGCCGGGGAGACCCAGTACTTC
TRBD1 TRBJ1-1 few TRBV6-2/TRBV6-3 CASRTGTAMNTEAFF TGTGCCAGCAGAACCGGGACAGCCATGAACACTGAAGCTTTCTTT
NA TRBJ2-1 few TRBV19 CASRGLAGDHEQFF TGTGCAAGCAGGGGGCTGGCGGGAGATCATGAGCAGTTCTTC
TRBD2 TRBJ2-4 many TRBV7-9 CASSFGLAGGPLAKNIQYF TGTGCCAGCAGCTTTGGGCTAGCGGGAGGGCCCCTAGCCAAAAACATTCAGTACTTC
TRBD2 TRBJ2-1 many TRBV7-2 CASSLVAGEYNEQFF TGTGCCAGCAGCTTAGTAGCGGGAGAGTACAATGAGCAGTTCTTC
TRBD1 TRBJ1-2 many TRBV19 CASSAPRGPDGYTF TGTGCCAGTAGTGCGCCAAGGGGGCCGGATGGCTACACCTTC
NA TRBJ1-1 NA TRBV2 CASRLGMNTEAFF TGTGCCAGTAGATTAGGAATGAACACTGAAGCTTTCTTT
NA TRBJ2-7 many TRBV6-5 CASTSAGHHEQYF TGTGCCAGCACCTCTGCCGGTCACCACGAGCAGTACTTC
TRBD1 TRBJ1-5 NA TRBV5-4 CASSSGGQPQHF TGTGCCAGCAGCTCAGGGGGACAGCCCCAGCATTTT
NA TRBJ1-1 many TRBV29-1 CSVAGQMNTEAFF TGCAGCGTTGCCGGGCAGATGAACACTGAAGCTTTCTTT
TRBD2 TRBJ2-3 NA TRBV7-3 CASSPRGLPTDTQYF TGTGCCAGCAGCCCGCGGGGACTACCAACAGATACGCAGTATTTT
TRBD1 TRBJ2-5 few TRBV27 CASRASTGVVETQYF TGTGCCAGCAGAGCCTCGACAGGGGTCGTAGAGACCCAGTACTTC
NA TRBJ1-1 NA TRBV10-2 CASSDIISGQEAFF TGCGCCAGCAGTGACATTATATCGGGACAAGAAGCTTTCTTT
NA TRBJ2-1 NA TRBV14 CASSQVYGYNEQFF TGTGCCAGCAGCCAAGTATATGGCTACAATGAGCAGTTCTTC
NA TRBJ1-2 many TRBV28 CASSPSSYGYTF TGTGCCAGCAGTCCCTCCTCTTATGGCTACACCTTC
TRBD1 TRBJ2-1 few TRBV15 CATSGPQDRGILDEQFF TGTGCCACCAGCGGCCCTCAGGACAGGGGCATCCTCGATGAGCAGTTCTTC
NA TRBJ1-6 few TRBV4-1 CASSQEWTATASYNSPLHF TGCGCCAGCAGCCAAGAATGGACAGCCACGGCCTCCTATAATTCACCCCTCCACTTT
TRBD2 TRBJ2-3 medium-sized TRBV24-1 CATSDLSVTSGSMNTDTQYF TGTGCCACCAGTGATTTGAGCGTTACGAGCGGGAGCATGAACACAGATACGCAGTATTTT
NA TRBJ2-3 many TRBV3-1 CASSQGLLASHTDTQYF TGTGCCAGCAGCCAGGGACTTCTAGCATCACACACAGATACGCAGTATTTT
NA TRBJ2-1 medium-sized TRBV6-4 CASSDSAGSYNEQFF TGTGCCAGCAGTGACTCAGCGGGCTCCTACAATGAGCAGTTCTTC
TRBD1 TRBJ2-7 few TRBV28 CASRTGGTGFYEQYF TGTGCCAGCAGGACAGGAGGGACAGGGTTTTACGAGCAGTACTTC
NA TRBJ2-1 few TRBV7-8 CASSLVYYNEQFF TGTGCCAGCAGCTTAGTCTACTACAATGAGCAGTTCTTC
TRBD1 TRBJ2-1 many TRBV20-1 CSARDPWDRGSEGSYNEQFF TGCAGTGCTAGAGATCCCTGGGACAGGGGGTCTGAGGGGTCCTACAATGAGCAGTTCTTC
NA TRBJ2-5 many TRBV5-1 CASSGLARSEETQYF TGCGCCAGCAGCGGATTAGCGCGATCGGAAGAGACCCAGTACTTC
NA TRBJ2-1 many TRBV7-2 CASSLQGPRAYNEQFF TGTGCCAGCAGCTTACAGGGTCCCAGAGCCTACAATGAGCAGTTCTTC
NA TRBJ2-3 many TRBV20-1 CSARTGGAYTDTQYF TGCAGTGCTCGTACGGGGGGCGCCTACACAGATACGCAGTATTTT
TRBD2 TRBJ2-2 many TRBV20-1 CSAHHPPGLAGATNTGELFF TGCAGTGCCCACCATCCCCCGGGACTAGCGGGAGCCACGAACACCGGGGAGCTGTTTTTT
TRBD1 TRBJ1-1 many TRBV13 CASSPLITGGDSEAFF TGTGCCAGCAGCCCGCTGATCACAGGGGGCGATTCTGAAGCTTTCTTT
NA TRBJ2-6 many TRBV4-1 CASSSADSGANVLTF TGCGCCAGCTCTAGCGCAGATTCTGGGGCCAACGTCCTGACTTTC